Listed here are 28 T cell receptor beta chains from one sample, sequenced in a study of cytomegalovirus exposure and HLA in healthy donors. The PCR employed 60 Vbeta primers together with 13 Jbeta primers. Here immunoSEQ multiplex PCR was the method, and the copy in TCRdb shows in-frame clones only, minus some. The sample shows about 190,000 clones, roughly four fifths of them seen only once. Sequencing was performed on PBMCs. The source of these receptors is a woman aged 30 to 39 in good health and CMV-seropositive.

The chain uses TRBV15 and TRBJ1-1; perhaps TRBD1 as D (6 bases). The CDR3 loop spans 14 amino acids. V was pared by 0 bases and J by 9 bases, with 14 bases between. In germline, CDR1 is LNHNV, CDR2 YYDKDF (reference sequence). CDR3 in DNA: TGTGCCACCAGCAGAGATCCGGACAGCCAGAAAGCTTTCTTT. Residues: CATSRDPDSQKAFF. Variable domain in full (rest from reference TRBV15 and TRBJ1-1): DAMVIQNPRYQVTQFGKPVTLSCSQTLNHNVMYWYQQKSSQAPKLLFHYYDKDFNNEADTPDNFQSRRPNTSFCFLDIRSPGLGDTAMYLCATSRDPDSQKAFFGQGTRLTVV.

This clone was recorded only once. This chain links TRBV28 with TRBJ2-7; 7 nucleotides agree with TRBD1. This CDR3 contains 15 residues. Per the germline V gene, CDR1 is MDHEN and CDR2 is SYDVKM. With 3 bases clipped from V and 3 bases from J, the junction kept 8 bases outside the gene matches. The CDR3 here is CASSFLRTGHYEQYF. For the CDR3, the DNA is TGTGCCAGCAGTTTTCTCCGGACAGGCCACTACGAGCAGTACTTC.

This clone was seen once. The chain is built from TRBV27 and TRBJ1-1, with D possibly being TRBD1 (5 bases). CDR3 length: 12 amino acids. Germline loops: CDR1 MNHEY, CDR2 SMNVEV (reference sequence). The ends were cut back, 2 bases at V and 6 bases at J, with 7 bases in the middle. CDR3 in amino acids: CASSLRGSEAFF. The CDR3 DNA reads as TGTGCCAGCAGTTTAAGGGGTTCTGAAGCTTTCTTT.

This clone was detected a few times. The chain carries TRBV7-8 and TRBJ2-7, with TRBD2 matching over 10 bases. Germline V gene lookup returns CDR1 SGHVS and CDR2 FQNEAQ. CDR3 length: 14 residues. The V and J ends lost 5 bases and 3 bases, in that order; junction bases with no gene match: 4. The CDR3 is CASSNIAGGYEQYF. The CDR3 DNA is TGTGCCAGCAGCAATATAGCGGGAGGCTACGAGCAGTACTTC.

The chain joins TRBV14 to TRBJ1-5; 9 bases align to TRBD1. The V and J ends lost 5 bases and 4 bases, in that order; junction bases with no gene match: 0. Looked up from germline, CDR1 is SGHDN and CDR2 is FVKESK. The CDR3 runs to 13 residues. The CDR3 spells CASSGTGNQPQHF. The CDR3 DNA follows: TGTGCCAGCAGCGGGACAGGGAATCAGCCCCAGCATTTT.

The V and J genes are TRBV7-8 and TRBJ2-1, with 11 bases fitting TRBD2. CDR1 and CDR2 from the germline V gene are SGHVS and FQNEAQ. The CDR3 is made up of 16 amino acids. V lost 6 bases and J lost 2; bases outside the gene matches: 6. For the CDR3, the DNA is TGTGCCAGCAGTCTTTCTAGCGGGAGGACCTACAATGAGCAGTTCTTC. This encodes CASSLSSGRTYNEQFF. The complete variable domain, with remaining parts taken from reference TRBV7-8 and TRBJ2-1, reads GAGVSQSPRYKVAKRGQDVALRCDPISGHVSLFWYQQALGQGPEFLTYFQNEAQLDKSGLPSDRFFAERPEGSVSTLKIQRTQQEDSAVYLCASSLSSGRTYNEQFFGPGTRLTVL.

This chain uses TRBV28 with TRBJ1-2, with 12 bases matching TRBD1. This CDR3 comprises 14 residues. In germline, CDR1 is MDHEN, CDR2 SYDVKM. The V and J ends lost 3 bases and 8 bases, in that order; junction bases with no gene match: 4. The chain's CDR3 is CASSLGQGARGYTF. The CDR3, as DNA: TGTGCCAGCAGTTTGGGACAGGGGGCGAGAGGCTACACCTTC.

The CDR3 spells CAGWDNSYGYTF. The CDR3 DNA reads TGTGCCGGGTGGGACAACAGCTATGGCTACACCTTC. The J gene is TRBJ1-2, the V gene TRBV21-1; the table gives TRBD1 as D, unverified against the DNA. TRBV21-1 is described as a pseudogene. The CDR3 has 12 amino acids.

The rearrangement uses TRBV4-1 and TRBJ1-4, with 10 bases matching TRBD1. CDR1 is MGHRA and CDR2 is YSYEKL in the germline V gene. V lost 2 bases to trimming and J lost 7 bases; unmatched junction nucleotides: 4. The CDR3 runs 15 residues. The CDR3 nucleotides are TGCGCCAGCAGCCAAAGACAGGGGGCAGGTGAAAAACTGTTTTTT. It codes for CASSQRQGAGEKLFF.

Points on this clone: Other DNA sequences in the sample encode the same CDR3. The V and J genes are TRBV27 and TRBJ2-7; 9 bases map to TRBD2. Germline CDR1 reads MNHEY; CDR2 reads SMNVEV (reference sequence). CDR3 length equals 14 residues. The ends lost 3 bases at V and 5 bases at J; junction bases unmatched: 5. CDR3 residues: CASSFSSGSDEQYF. The CDR3 bases are TGTGCCAGCAGTTTCAGTAGCGGGAGCGACGAGCAGTACTTC.

The chain couples TRBV29-1 to TRBJ2-1; possibly TRBD1 for D (5 bases). Between the trimmed V and J ends, which lost 5 bases and 11 bases, there was a span of 16 bases. The CDR3 is 12 amino acids. Germline V gene sequence: CDR1 SQVTM, CDR2 ANQGSEA. The CDR3 DNA follows: TGCAGCGTTCACGACAGTCGAATTCAGCAGTTCTTC. This translates into CSVHDSRIQQFF.

The gene calls are TRBV7-2 and TRBJ1-3, with D possibly TRBD1 on 5 matching bases. The V end lost 1 base, the J end lost 2 bases, and 12 bases lay between the germline ends. Germline CDR1 is SGHTA and CDR2 is FQGNSA. This CDR3 has 16 residues. The CDR3 nucleotides are TGTGCCAGCAGCTTAGATGGCGGCAGGGCTGGAAACACCATATATTTT. Its translation is CASSLDGGRAGNTIYF.

This chain connects TRBV28 to TRBJ1-4; 7 nucleotides agree with TRBD1. The CDR3 is 15 residues long. V was pared by 7 bases and J by 11 bases, with 16 bases of the junction left unmatched. CDR1 and CDR2 (germline): MDHEN, SYDVKM. The CDR3 region has the DNA TGTGCCAGCACCTCAGGTGGAACAGGGGATCAGAAACTGTTTTTT. This translates into CASTSGGTGDQKLFF.

The chain has TRBV5-1 and TRBJ2-1; 10 bases are a match to TRBD1. V dropped 4 bases and J dropped 10; count of bases not matched to a gene: 8. CDR3 length: 14 amino acids. CDR1 is SGHRS, CDR2 YFSETQ, per germline. This CDR3 is CASSLGQGVGEQFF. The CDR3, as DNA: TGCGCCAGCAGCCTAGGACAGGGGGTCGGCGAGCAGTTCTTC. Filled out from reference TRBV5-1 and TRBJ2-1, the complete variable domain reads KAGVTQTPRYLIKTRGQQVTLSCSPISGHRSVSWYQQTPGQGLQFLFEYFSETQRNKGNFPGRFSGRQFSNSRSEMNVSTLELGDSALYLCASSLGQGVGEQFFGPGTRLTVL.

This sequence joins TRBV6-1 and TRBJ2-3; 9 nucleotides agree with TRBD2. The ends lost 6 bases at V and 4 bases at J; junction bases unmatched: 8. The CDR3 contains 15 residues. CDR1 and CDR2 (germline): MNHNS, SASEGT. Written as DNA, the CDR3 is TGTGCCAGCAGCGCGGGAGGGGGCCAGGCAGATACGCAGTATTTT. This sequence encodes CASSAGGGQADTQYF.

This clone has just a few counts. As DNA, the CDR3 is TGTGCCAGTAGTAGGACTGGATCGAACACTGAAGCTTTCTTT. This translates into CASSRTGSNTEAFF. The chain has TRBV19 and TRBJ1-1; D unresolved. The V end lost 4 bases, the J end lost 1 base, and 10 bases lay between the germline ends. Per germline, CDR1 LNHDA and CDR2 SQIVND (reference sequence). The CDR3 runs to 14 residues.

The chain carries TRBV7-2 and TRBJ2-7; a possible D gene is TRBD2 (6 bases). Germline CDR1 and CDR2: SGHTA and FQGNSA. V was shortened by 1 base and J by 3 bases, with 19 bases between the two germline ends. The CDR3 extends over 17 amino acids. The CDR3 protein is CASSLGGAGPILYEQYF. CDR3 sequence (DNA): TGTGCCAGCAGCTTAGGGGGAGCGGGCCCAATACTCTACGAGCAGTACTTC.

The chain uses TRBV2 and TRBJ2-7; 7 bases agree with TRBD2. The CDR3 totals 12 residues. V lost 7 bases, J lost 5 bases, and 5 bases stayed unmatched. Looked up from germline, CDR1 is SNHLY and CDR2 is FYNNEI. In nucleotides, the CDR3 is TGTGCCAGCACGGGGGGTAAGAACGAGCAGTACTTC. Its protein product is CASTGGKNEQYF.

This chain connects TRBV19 to TRBJ1-6, with D unclear. The CDR3 is made up of 14 amino acids. Germline V gene lookup returns CDR1 LNHDA and CDR2 SQIVND (reference sequence). V lost 7 bases to trimming and J lost 10 bases, with 17 bases between them. CDR3 in amino acids: CASKRKEVQSPLHF. The CDR3 region has the DNA TGTGCCAGTAAAAGAAAGGAGGTGCAGTCACCCCTCCACTTT.

The chain carries TRBV6-1 and TRBJ1-5, with TRBD1 identical over 9 bases. From germline, CDR1 is MNHNS and CDR2 SASEGT. V was pared by 5 bases and J by 5 bases, with 7 bases of the junction left unmatched. There are 15 residues in the CDR3. The DNA of the CDR3 is TGTGCCAGCAGTAAACGGACAGGGGATGATCAGCCCCAGCATTTT. It encodes CASSKRTGDDQPQHF.

This chain links TRBV19 with TRBJ1-6; 10 nucleotides line up with TRBD1. V shed 3 bases and J 7 bases; nucleotides not matched to a gene: 3. The CDR3 covers 15 residues. Looked up from germline, CDR1 is LNHDA and CDR2 is SQIVND (reference sequence). This chain's CDR3 is CASSIGQGGNSPLHF. CDR3 DNA: TGTGCCAGTAGTATCGGACAGGGGGGGAATTCACCCCTCCACTTT.

This clone came up a few times. CDR3 sequence: CASSRDSEGTQYF. In DNA form, the CDR3 reads TGTGCCAGCAGTCGGGACTCCGAAGGGACCCAGTACTTC. The chain couples TRBV6-5 to TRBJ2-5; possible D gene TRBD2, 6 bases. V was clipped by 5 bases and J by 7 bases, with 14 bases between them. The germline V gene encodes CDR1 MNHEY and CDR2 SVGAGI. This CDR3 comprises 13 residues.

V and J are TRBV7-2 and TRBJ2-3; 8 bases fit TRBD2. The CDR3 is 16 amino acids. Germline CDR1 SGHTA, CDR2 FQGNSA. J lost 4 bases, V lost 1 base, and 7 bases had no gene match. The chain's CDR3 is CASSLVAGYAADTQYF. The CDR3 nucleotides read TGTGCCAGCAGCTTAGTAGCGGGATATGCCGCAGATACGCAGTATTTT.

In DNA, the CDR3 is TGTGCCAGCAGTGAAAGGGTTGCAGGGCACGAGCAGTACTTC. Its protein product is CASSERVAGHEQYF. The chain carries TRBV6-1 and TRBJ2-7; D might be TRBD1 (5 bases). V was trimmed by 2 bases and J by 5 bases, leaving 13 bases between them. Looked up from germline, CDR1 is MNHNS and CDR2 is SASEGT. There are 14 residues in the CDR3.

This chain joins TRBV11-2 and TRBJ2-7; maybe TRBD2 (5 bases). CDR3 length: 14 residues. Germline V gene sequence: CDR1 SGHAT, CDR2 FQNNGV. The V end was cut by 2 bases, the J end by 4 bases, with 12 bases between. CDR3 protein: CASSLSGSRYEQYF. In DNA form, the CDR3 reads TGTGCCAGCAGCTTAAGCGGAAGTCGGTACGAGCAGTACTTC.

This chain links TRBV25-1 with TRBJ2-2; possibly TRBD1 for D (6 bases). The CDR3 length is 14 residues. From germline, CDR1 is MGHDK and CDR2 SYGVNS. The V end was cut by 6 bases, the J end by 0 bases, with 8 bases between. CDR3 bases: TGTGCCAGCAGGGACAGCACGAACACCGGGGAGCTGTTTTTT. Residues: CASRDSTNTGELFF.

V usage is TRBV6-5 and J usage is TRBJ2-1; unclear D gene. The CDR3 is made up of 16 amino acids. The germline V and J ends were trimmed by 0 bases and 0 bases, with 9 bases remaining between them. Germline CDR1 MNHEY, CDR2 SVGAGI. The CDR3 here is CASSYSRFSSYNEQFF. CDR3 nucleotides: TGTGCCAGCAGTTACTCGAGGTTCAGCTCCTACAATGAGCAGTTCTTC.

The rearrangement links TRBV10-3 to TRBJ1-1, with TRBD1 matching over 11 bases. The CDR3 has 15 residues. Germline V gene sequence: CDR1 ENHRY, CDR2 SYGVKD. The V segment lost 2 bases and the J segment 6 bases; nucleotides outside the gene matches: 5. The CDR3 nucleotides read TGTGCCATCAGTGAGGGGACAGGGGGAGTCTCTGAAGCTTTCTTT. Protein sequence: CAISEGTGGVSEAFF.